This T cell receptor (beta chain) stems from a study of blood T cell repertoires in COVID-19. The CDR3 loop spans 14 amino acids. J gave up 9 bases and V 4 bases, and 10 bases lay outside the gene matches. Germline V lookup: CDR1 SGDLS, CDR2 YYNGEE. This clone showed up just once. TCRdb keeps only in-frame clones here, not all; method: immunoSEQ multiplex PCR. The table records over 250,000 clones, around 90% of them present only once. The material sequenced was PBMCs or T cells enriched from blood (not recorded which). The chain has TRBV9 and TRBJ1-5, with 7 bases aligning to TRBD1. The sequence was obtained from a woman in her 30s who had recovered from COVID-19. CDR3 residues: CASSKGQLEGPQHF. The CDR3 bases are TGTGCCAGCAGCAAGGGACAGCTCGAAGGGCCCCAGCATTTT.